The 30 T cell receptor beta chains below were found in one sample sequenced in a study of cytomegalovirus exposure and HLA in healthy donors. The PCR used 60 Vbeta and 13 Jbeta primers. Some clones are missing from TCRdb's copy, which holds only in-frame ones; the method was immunoSEQ multiplex PCR. The top ten clones hold 7.5% to 9% of a sample with 160,000 or so clones, roughly 80% of them seen once. Sequenced sample: PBMCs. These TCRs come from a male donor in good health and CMV-seropositive.

The chain carries TRBV19 and TRBJ1-1; TRBD1 matches at 9 bases. The CDR3 runs 13 residues. V trimming: 7 bases; J trimming: 7 bases; junction bases outside the gene matches: 7. Germline V gene data show CDR1 as LNHDA and CDR2 as SQIVND (reference sequence). DNA of the CDR3: TGTGCCAGTACCGACAGGGGGGCTGGTGAAGCTTTCTTT. Its translation: CASTDRGAGEAFF.

Remarks on this clone: The sample carries other DNA sequences with the same CDR3. V gene TRBV9 combines with J gene TRBJ1-1; possibly TRBD1 for D (6 bases). Between the trimmed V and J ends, which lost 2 bases and 1 base, there was a span of 6 bases. Germline loops: CDR1 SGDLS, CDR2 YYNGEE. The CDR3 contains 13 residues. The DNA for the CDR3 is TGTGCCAGCAGCGTGACAGGGAACACTGAAGCTTTCTTT. Its translation: CASSVTGNTEAFF. The full variable domain, completed using reference TRBV9 and TRBJ1-1, is DSGVTQTPKHLITATGQRVTLRCSPRSGDLSVYWYQQSLDQGLQFLIQYYNGEERAKGNILERFSAQQFPDLHSELNLSSLELGDSALYFCASSVTGNTEAFFGQGTRLTVV.

The CDR3, as DNA: TGTGCCAGCAGCTTGCAACGGTCAACCTACGAGCAGTACTTC. Translated: CASSLQRSTYEQYF. The chain couples TRBV5-5 to TRBJ2-7, with unresolved D. This CDR3 has 14 amino acids. Per germline, CDR1 SGHKS and CDR2 YYEKEE (reference sequence). Trimming took 1 base from V and 2 from J, leaving 10 bases between them.

This chain uses TRBV30 with TRBJ2-7, with D possibly TRBD1 on 5 matching bases. Trimming shortened V by 2 bases and J by 2 bases, and 13 bases separated the two germline ends. CDR1 GTSNPN and CDR2 SVGIG come from the germline V gene (reference sequence). The CDR3 runs 14 residues. The CDR3 bases are TGTGCCTGGAGTCTTAAACAGGTTACCTACGAGCAGTACTTC. As protein: CAWSLKQVTYEQYF. The full variable domain, with the rest looked up from reference TRBV30 and TRBJ2-7, is SQTIHQWPATLVQPVGSPLSLECTVEGTSNPNLYWYRQAAGRGLQLLFYSVGIGQISSEVPQNLSASRPQDRQFILSSKKLLLSDSGFYLCAWSLKQVTYEQYFGPGTRLTVT.

This chain joins TRBV7-2 and TRBJ1-1, with 9 bases aligning to TRBD1. CDR3 length: 14 amino acids. Trimming removed 4 bases from V and 5 bases from J; junction bases left unmatched: 5. CDR1 and CDR2 from the germline V gene are SGHTA and FQGNSA. CDR3 coding DNA: TGTGCCAGCAGCTCCGGGACAGGGAGAACTGAAGCTTTCTTT. Its protein is CASSSGTGRTEAFF.

Of note for this clone: In this CDR3 the conserved last residue, phenylalanine or tryptophan, is missing, so a read error is likely. It is unclear where the CDR3 begins or ends on the DNA, so no DNA is shown, and the CDR3 is as TCRdb lists it. The V call is TRBV5-4, the J call TRBJ1-6. The CDR3 sequence runs 12 residues, both termini included. CDR1 is SGHNT, CDR2 YYREEE, per germline (reference sequence). The CDR3: CASSSPGRGPTL.

This clone was seen a handful of times. The chain recombines TRBV5-5 with TRBJ2-7, with a weak D call TRBD2 (5 bases). Trimming shortened V by 0 bases and J by 2 bases, and 12 bases separated the two germline ends. The CDR3 totals 15 residues. The germline CDR1 and CDR2 sequences are SGHKS and YYEKEE (reference sequence). The DNA for the CDR3 is TGTGCCAGCAGCTTGGCCCTTGGTAGCGCCTACGAGCAGTACTTC. This sequence encodes CASSLALGSAYEQYF.

V usage is TRBV27 and J usage is TRBJ2-1; the match to TRBD2 covers 8 bases. Germline CDR1 MNHEY, CDR2 SMNVEV (reference sequence). The CDR3 totals 14 residues. J was trimmed by 8 bases and V by 3 bases; bases with no gene match: 6. The CDR3 loop reads CASSLRGGRDEQFF. The CDR3 DNA reads TGTGCCAGCAGTTTGCGCGGGGGGCGGGATGAGCAGTTCTTC.

The gene calls are TRBV4-1 and TRBJ1-5, with D hard to call. Trimming took off 0 bases at V and 4 bases at J, with 10 bases between the two ends. The CDR3 has 15 residues. Germline V gene data show CDR1 as MGHRA and CDR2 as YSYEKL. This CDR3 reads CASSQDTGRNQPQHF. The CDR3 nucleotides read TGCGCCAGCAGCCAAGATACCGGGAGAAATCAGCCCCAGCATTTT.

The rearrangement links TRBV6-5 to TRBJ2-7; 8 bases are a match to TRBD1. V gave up 3 bases and J gave up 4 bases; unmatched junction bases: 8. The CDR3 extends over 15 amino acids. Germline V gives CDR1 MNHEY, CDR2 SVGAGI. CDR3 in amino acids: CASSYQAGGLYEQYF. Here the CDR3 DNA reads TGTGCCAGCAGTTATCAGGCAGGGGGCCTTTACGAGCAGTACTTC.

V is TRBV5-4 and J is TRBJ2-1; 9 bases line up with TRBD1. In germline, CDR1 is SGHNT, CDR2 YYREEE (reference sequence). The trim removed 4 bases at V and 9 bases at J, leaving 11 bases unmatched. The CDR3 totals 15 residues. CDR3 DNA sequence: TGTGCCAGCAGCGTCCTACAGGGGGCAGTAGGTGAGCAGTTCTTC. Protein: CASSVLQGAVGEQFF.

The rearrangement links TRBV11-2 to TRBJ2-7, with D perhaps TRBD2 (5 bases). Germline values: CDR1 SGHAT, CDR2 FQNNGV. V gave up 3 bases and J gave up 0 bases, with 12 bases separating them. The length of the CDR3 is 15 residues. The CDR3 coding sequence is TGTGCCAGCAGCTTGCGGGCTAGCCTCTCCTACGAGCAGTACTTC. This gives the protein CASSLRASLSYEQYF.

The rearrangement joins TRBV4-1 to TRBJ1-4; 12 bases are a match to TRBD1. The CDR3 has 15 residues. The germline V gene encodes CDR1 MGHRA and CDR2 YSYEKL. V shed 5 bases and J 12 bases; nucleotides not matched to a gene: 10. In nucleotides, the CDR3 is TGCGCCAGCAGCAAAACCGGGACAGGGGGCCTGCAACTGTTTTTT. Its protein product is CASSKTGTGGLQLFF.

The chain combines TRBV10-2 with TRBJ2-5, with D possibly matching TRBD1 (7 bases). Germline lookup yields CDR1 WSHSY and CDR2 SAAADI. The CDR3 covers 15 residues. V was clipped by 10 bases and J by 5 bases, with 23 bases between them. CDR3 sequence reads: CAISWGDSLTETQYF. The CDR3 coding sequence is TGCGCCATCAGCTGGGGGGACAGTTTGACCGAGACCCAGTACTTC.

The chain combines TRBV28 with TRBJ2-7; 7 nucleotides line up with TRBD2. The CDR3 contains 14 residues. Trimming removed 8 bases from V and 5 bases from J; junction bases left unmatched: 12. Looked up from germline, CDR1 is MDHEN and CDR2 is SYDVKM. CDR3 coding DNA: TGTGCCAGCTCCCTTACTAGCGATCGCCACGAGCAGTACTTC. Translation: CASSLTSDRHEQYF.

This rearrangement joins TRBV6-4 to TRBJ1-1; 8 nucleotides agree with TRBD1. V lost 6 bases to trimming and J lost 1 base; unmatched junction nucleotides: 7. Germline CDR1 is MRHNA and CDR2 is SNTAGT. The CDR3 runs to 15 residues. The CDR3 loop reads CASRDTDRGNTEAFF. CDR3 DNA sequence: TGTGCCAGCAGAGATACAGACAGGGGGAACACTGAAGCTTTCTTT.

V usage is TRBV27 and J usage is TRBJ2-2; 7 positions match TRBD2. Germline V CDR1 and CDR2: MNHEY, SMNVEV (reference sequence). V trimming: 7 bases; J trimming: 6 bases; junction bases outside the gene matches: 14. The CDR3 length is 16 residues. The CDR3 nucleotides are TGTGCCAGCACCAACGGGGAGGGCGGCAGATCCGGGGAGCTGTTTTTT. Protein sequence: CASTNGEGGRSGELFF.

The rearrangement uses TRBV5-4 and TRBJ2-7; TRBD1 agrees at 8 bases. The CDR3 loop spans 15 amino acids. Germline V gives CDR1 SGHNT, CDR2 YYREEE (reference sequence). With V trimmed by 4 bases and J by 2 bases, 8 bases remained unmatched. CDR3 region: CASSPTGDRTYEQYF. DNA of the CDR3: TGTGCCAGCAGCCCGACAGGGGATAGGACCTACGAGCAGTACTTC.

The V and J genes are TRBV7-9 and TRBJ1-5; the D is unclear. V lost 2 bases to trimming and J lost 5 bases, with 4 bases between them. The CDR3 contains 12 residues. In germline, CDR1 is SEHNR, CDR2 FQNEAQ (reference sequence). The CDR3 DNA sequence: TGTGCCAGCAGCTTACCTGATCAGCCCCAGCATTTT. This codes for CASSLPDQPQHF. Full variable domain (missing parts from reference TRBV7-9 and TRBJ1-5): DTGVSQNPRHKITKRGQNVTFRCDPISEHNRLYWYRQTLGQGPEFLTYFQNEAQLEKSRLLSDRFSAERPKGSFSTLEIQRTEQGDSAMYLCASSLPDQPQHFGDGTRLSIL.

This clone was counted a single time. This sequence joins TRBV14 and TRBJ1-6, with D possibly being TRBD1 (6 bases). The CDR3 length is 15 residues. CDR1 is SGHDN, CDR2 FVKESK, per germline. Trimming stripped 3 bases from V and 8 bases from J, with 14 bases between. CDR3 loop: CASSQLTGPHSPLHF. The DNA for the CDR3 is TGTGCCAGCAGCCAGCTTACAGGGCCCCATTCACCCCTCCACTTT. Drawing the rest from reference TRBV14 and TRBJ1-6, the complete variable domain is EAGVTQFPSHSVIEKGQTVTLRCDPISGHDNLYWYRRVMGKEIKFLLHFVKESKQDESGMPNNRFLAERTGGTYSTLKVQPAELEDSGVYFCASSQLTGPHSPLHFGNGTRLTVT.

The CDR3 is CASSVHGTAAYGYTF. CDR3 bases: TGTGCCAGCAGTGTCCACGGGACAGCAGCCTATGGCTACACCTTC. The chain recombines TRBV6-1 with TRBJ1-2; TRBD1 aligns across 7 bases. The V and J ends lost 4 bases and 4 bases, in that order; junction bases with no gene match: 9. The CDR3 loop spans 15 amino acids. Germline V lookup: CDR1 MNHNS, CDR2 SASEGT.

The chain employs TRBV15 and TRBJ1-5; no clear D gene. Trimming removed 5 bases at V and 4 bases at J, with 15 bases between. The CDR3 has 15 amino acids. Germline V gives CDR1 LNHNV, CDR2 YYDKDF (reference sequence). The chain's CDR3 is CATSASGFKNQPQHF. In DNA form, the CDR3 reads TGTGCCACCAGCGCCTCGGGGTTTAAAAATCAGCCCCAGCATTTT.

V gene TRBV30 combines with J gene TRBJ1-2; D call uncertain. The V end was cut by 0 bases, the J end by 2 bases, with 13 bases between. CDR3 length: 15 amino acids. The V gene's germline CDR1 is GTSNPN and CDR2 SVGIG (reference sequence). This CDR3 reads CAWSVIGVENYGYTF. In DNA, the CDR3 is TGTGCCTGGAGTGTGATCGGGGTCGAGAACTATGGCTACACCTTC.

The chain couples TRBV27 to TRBJ2-7, with TRBD1 matching over 8 bases. Germline V gene lookup returns CDR1 MNHEY and CDR2 SMNVEV (reference sequence). The CDR3 spans 13 residues. J lost 9 bases, V lost 4 bases, and 8 bases had no gene match. CDR3 protein: CASSSGAGGVQYF. CDR3 DNA: TGTGCCAGCAGTTCTGGGGCAGGGGGCGTGCAGTACTTC.

For this clone: Additional DNA sequences in this sample encode the identical CDR3. This sequence joins TRBV7-2 and TRBJ1-2, with 9 nucleotides matching TRBD1. The CDR3 is 15 residues long. The V and J ends lost 3 bases and 4 bases, in that order; junction bases with no gene match: 6. Per germline, CDR1 SGHTA and CDR2 FQGNSA. In nucleotides, the CDR3 is TGTGCCAGCAGCTTGGGACAGGGAATAAGCTATGGCTACACCTTC. Its protein product is CASSLGQGISYGYTF.

This clone was observed a handful of times. The chain is built from TRBV11-2 and TRBJ1-2, with unresolved D. Germline values: CDR1 SGHAT, CDR2 FQNNGV. Trimming shortened V by 1 base and J by 6 bases, and 12 bases separated the two germline ends. The CDR3 has 14 residues. CDR3 region: CASSLGTGSNGYTF. The CDR3, as DNA: TGTGCCAGCAGCTTAGGGACTGGATCCAATGGCTACACCTTC.

The V call is TRBV5-6, the J call TRBJ1-1; a weak D match, TRBD1 (6 bases). This CDR3 has 13 residues. V lost 3 bases and J lost 10, with 16 bases in between. Germline V gene sequence: CDR1 SGHDT, CDR2 YYEEEE. The CDR3 nucleotides are TGTGCCAGCAGCTGGGGACGGGACATTACAGCTTTCTTT. Its protein is CASSWGRDITAFF. The whole variable domain, remainder taken from reference TRBV5-6 and TRBJ1-1, is DAGVTQSPTHLIKTRGQQVTLRCSPKSGHDTVSWYQQALGQGPQFIFQYYEEEERQRGNFPDRFSGHQFPNYSSELNVNALLLGDSALYLCASSWGRDITAFFGQGTRLTVV.

The chain links TRBV7-6 to TRBJ1-4; maybe TRBD1 (6 bases). Germline CDR1 reads SGHVS; CDR2 reads FNYEAQ. V gave up 0 bases and J gave up 10 bases, with 9 bases separating them. This CDR3 region has 13 residues. The CDR3 nucleotides are TGTGCCAGCAGCTTAGCGCAGGGGAGAAAACTGTTTTTT. Protein: CASSLAQGRKLFF.

There are a few counts of this clone. The sample carries other DNA sequences with the same CDR3. The V and J genes are TRBV25-1 and TRBJ2-5; D remains ambiguous. V shed 5 bases and J shed 2 bases, with 9 bases lying between them. The CDR3 is 13 residues long. The V gene's germline CDR1 is MGHDK and CDR2 SYGVNS. The CDR3: CASSLNMQETQYF. The CDR3 nucleotides are TGTGCCAGCAGTTTAAACATGCAAGAGACCCAGTACTTC.

This clone was seen more than once but under ten times. This chain joins TRBV7-9 and TRBJ2-7, with a possible D match to TRBD1 (6 bases). The CDR3 totals 15 residues. Between the trimmed V and J ends, which lost 5 bases and 2 bases, there was a span of 16 bases. In germline, CDR1 is SEHNR, CDR2 FQNEAQ (reference sequence). In DNA, the CDR3 is TGTGCCAGCAGCCCCAGGGGCCCCCAAACCTACGAGCAGTACTTC. Encoded protein: CASSPRGPQTYEQYF.